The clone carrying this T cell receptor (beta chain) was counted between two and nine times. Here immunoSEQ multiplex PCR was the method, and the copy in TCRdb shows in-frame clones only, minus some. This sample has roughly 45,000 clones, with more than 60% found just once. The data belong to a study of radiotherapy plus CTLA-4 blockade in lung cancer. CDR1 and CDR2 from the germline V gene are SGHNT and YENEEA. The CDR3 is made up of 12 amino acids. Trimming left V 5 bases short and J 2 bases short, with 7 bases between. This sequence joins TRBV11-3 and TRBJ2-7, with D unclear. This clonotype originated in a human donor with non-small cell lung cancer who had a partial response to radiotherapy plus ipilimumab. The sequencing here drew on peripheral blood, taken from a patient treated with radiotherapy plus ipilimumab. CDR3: CASSPHPYEQYF. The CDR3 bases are TGTGCCAGCAGCCCCCATCCCTACGAGCAGTACTTC.